These T cell receptor beta chains were read from a single sample in a study of cytomegalovirus exposure and HLA in healthy donors. Data came from immunoSEQ multiplex PCR; TCRdb stores just in-frame clones and leaves some out. The sample records about 130,000 clones, over 70% being singletons. Sample: PBMCs. Source of these receptors: a man aged 18 to 30 in good health and CMV-seropositive. Each CDR3 is given with its conserved first and last residue. A D gene is named only where the DNA matches it firmly. Part of the rows lack a size; the others show once, few, many or a class for expanded clones.

v_call: TRBV27; clone_size: NA; d_call: TRBD1; j_call: TRBJ2-7; cdr3_nt: TGTGCCAGCAGTTTAATACAGGGGGCATCCTACGAGCAGTACTTC; cdr3_aa: CASSLIQGASYEQYF
v_call: TRBV27; clone_size: NA; d_call: TRBD1; j_call: TRBJ1-1; cdr3_nt: TGTGCCAGCAGTTTATCGTTCGACAGGGCAAACACTGAAGCTTTCTTT; cdr3_aa: CASSLSFDRANTEAFF
v_call: TRBV2; clone_size: few; d_call: TRBD1; j_call: TRBJ1-5; cdr3_nt: TGTGCCAGCAGTCAAGGGGGCAGCCAGCCCCAGCATTTT; cdr3_aa: CASSQGGSQPQHF
v_call: TRBV12-5; clone_size: NA; d_call: TRBD2; j_call: TRBJ2-1; cdr3_nt: TGTGCTAGTGGTTTGGCCTTACTAGCGGGAGGGCTTTTCGATGAGCAGTTCTTC; cdr3_aa: CASGLALLAGGLFDEQFF
v_call: TRBV13; clone_size: few; d_call: TRBD1; j_call: TRBJ2-1; cdr3_nt: TGTGCCAGCTCTGTCGGGACAGGGTACTACAATGAGCAGTTCTTC; cdr3_aa: CASSVGTGYYNEQFF
v_call: TRBV11-2; clone_size: once; d_call: TRBD2; j_call: TRBJ2-3; cdr3_nt: TGTGCCAGCAGCGTTAGGGGGGCGGGGGGAAGCACAGATACGCAGTATTTT; cdr3_aa: CASSVRGAGGSTDTQYF
v_call: TRBV14; clone_size: NA; d_call: NA; j_call: TRBJ1-1; cdr3_nt: TGTGCCAGCAGTTATCAGGTTAACACTGAAGCTTTCTTT; cdr3_aa: CASSYQVNTEAFF
v_call: TRBV6-1; clone_size: NA; d_call: NA; j_call: TRBJ2-3; cdr3_nt: TGTGCCAGCAGTGACCGACAGTCCACGGATACGCAGTATTTT; cdr3_aa: CASSDRQSTDTQYF
v_call: TRBV25-1; clone_size: NA; d_call: TRBD1; j_call: TRBJ1-4; cdr3_nt: TGTGCCAGCCGGGACAGGGGAGGAGAAAAACTGTTTTTT; cdr3_aa: CASRDRGGEKLFF
v_call: TRBV5-6; clone_size: NA; d_call: NA; j_call: TRBJ1-4; cdr3_nt: TGTGCCAGCAGCTTGTGGGCGGGGAATGAAAAACTGTTTTTT; cdr3_aa: CASSLWAGNEKLFF